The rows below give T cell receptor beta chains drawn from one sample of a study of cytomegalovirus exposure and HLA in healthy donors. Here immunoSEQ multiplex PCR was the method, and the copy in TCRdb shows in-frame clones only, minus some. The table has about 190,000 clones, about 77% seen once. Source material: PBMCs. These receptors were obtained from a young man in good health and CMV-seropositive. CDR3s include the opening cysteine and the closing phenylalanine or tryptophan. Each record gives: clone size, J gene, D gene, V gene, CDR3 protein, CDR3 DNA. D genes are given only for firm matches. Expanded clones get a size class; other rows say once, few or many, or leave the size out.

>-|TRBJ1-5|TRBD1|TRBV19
CASSIVATGVSNQPQHF
TGTGCCAGTAGTATAGTGGCGACAGGGGTCAGCAATCAGCCCCAGCATTTT
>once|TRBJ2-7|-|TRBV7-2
CASSRSYEQYF
TGTGCCAGCAGCCGCTCCTACGAGCAGTACTTC
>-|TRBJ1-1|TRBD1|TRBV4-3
CASSQDWTGGIMNTEAFF
TGCGCCAGCAGCCAAGATTGGACAGGGGGCATCATGAACACTGAAGCTTTCTTT
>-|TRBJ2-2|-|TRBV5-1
CASSLAGVDTGELFF
TGCGCCAGCAGCTTGGCGGGGGTGGACACCGGGGAGCTGTTTTTT
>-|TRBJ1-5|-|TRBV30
CAWKLQGGGDQPQHF
TGTGCCTGGAAACTTCAGGGTGGAGGGGATCAGCCCCAGCATTTT
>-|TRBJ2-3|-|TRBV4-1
CASSDLASTDTQYF
TGCGCCAGCAGCGACTTAGCTAGCACAGATACGCAGTATTTT
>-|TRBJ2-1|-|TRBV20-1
CSAPFLNEQFF
TGCAGTGCTCCCTTCCTCAATGAGCAGTTCTTC
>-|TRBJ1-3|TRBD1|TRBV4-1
CASSKLGTGASGNTIYF
TGCGCCAGCAGCAAGTTGGGGACAGGGGCCTCTGGAAACACCATATATTTT
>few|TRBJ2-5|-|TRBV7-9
CASSLSARGLQETQYF
TGTGCCAGCAGCTTATCGGCAAGGGGACTTCAAGAGACCCAGTACTTC
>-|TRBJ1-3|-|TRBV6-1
CASSGGEYGNTIYF
TGTGCCAGCAGTGGCGGGGAATATGGAAACACCATATATTTT
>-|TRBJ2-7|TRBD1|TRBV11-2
CASVKSGQGRYEQYF
TGTGCCAGCGTCAAGTCGGGACAGGGGCGCTACGAGCAGTACTTC
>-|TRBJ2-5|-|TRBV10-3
CAISESGRQKETQYF
TGTGCCATCAGTGAGTCGGGTAGACAGAAAGAGACCCAGTACTTC
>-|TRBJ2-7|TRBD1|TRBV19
CASSTSSGQGHEQYF
TGTGCCAGTAGTACCTCGTCAGGACAGGGCCACGAGCAGTACTTC
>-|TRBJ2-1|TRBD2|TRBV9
CASSPKWAGGGEQFF
TGTGCCAGCAGCCCGAAATGGGCGGGAGGGGGTGAGCAGTTCTTC
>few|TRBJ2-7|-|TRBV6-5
CASSPSGHFSYEQYF
TGTGCCAGCAGTCCAAGCGGGCACTTCTCCTACGAGCAGTACTTC
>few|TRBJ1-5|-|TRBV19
CASSKETGSSERSQHF
TGTGCCAGTAGTAAGGAGACGGGATCGTCGGAACGTTCCCAGCATTTT
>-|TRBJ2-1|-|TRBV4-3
CASSKGTVNEQFF
TGCGCCAGCAGCAAAGGCACGGTCAATGAGCAGTTCTTC
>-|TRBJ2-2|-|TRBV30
CAWYSGVTGELFF
TGTGCCTGGTATTCCGGGGTCACCGGGGAGCTGTTTTTT
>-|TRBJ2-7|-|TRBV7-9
CASSLASQGLWEQYF
TGTGCCAGCAGCTTAGCGTCACAGGGCCTCTGGGAGCAGTACTTC
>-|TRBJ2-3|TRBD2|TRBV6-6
CASSYRLAGEGDTQYF
TGTGCCAGCAGTTACCGACTAGCGGGGGAGGGAGATACGCAGTATTTT
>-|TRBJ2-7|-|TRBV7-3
CASSLAGFNSYEQYF
TGTGCCAGCAGCTTGGCAGGGTTCAACTCCTACGAGCAGTACTTC
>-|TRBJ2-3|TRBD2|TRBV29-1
CSVDGRRARGTQYF
TGCAGCGTTGACGGGAGGAGGGCCCGAGGGACGCAGTATTTT
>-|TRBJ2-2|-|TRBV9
CASSEPLQGSTGELFF
TGTGCCAGCAGCGAACCGTTACAGGGAAGCACCGGGGAGCTGTTTTTT
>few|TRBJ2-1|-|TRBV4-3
CASSQGGWGDYNEQFF
TGCGCCAGCAGCCAAGGTGGATGGGGGGACTACAATGAGCAGTTCTTC
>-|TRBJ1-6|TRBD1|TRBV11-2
CASRADDRASYNSPLHF
TGTGCCAGCAGGGCCGACGACAGGGCCTCCTATAATTCACCCCTCCACTTT
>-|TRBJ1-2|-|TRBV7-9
CSSSFERYGYTF
TGTTCCAGCAGCTTTGAGCGCTATGGCTACACCTTC
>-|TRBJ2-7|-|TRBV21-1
CARHSGTGPYEQYF
TGTGCCAGGCATTCCGGGACAGGCCCCTACGAGCAGTACTTC
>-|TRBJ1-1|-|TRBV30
CAIDGTGFTEAFF
TGTGCCATAGACGGTACAGGGTTCACTGAAGCTTTCTTT
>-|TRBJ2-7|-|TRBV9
CASSSGVGGGAYEQYF
TGTGCCAGCAGCTCCGGGGTGGGAGGGGGGGCCTACGAGCAGTACTTC
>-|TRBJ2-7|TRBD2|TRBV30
CACALAGGPYEQYF
TGTGCCTGCGCCCTAGCGGGAGGGCCTTACGAGCAGTACTTC
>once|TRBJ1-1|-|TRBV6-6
CASSYTGLYTEAFF
TGTGCCAGCAGTTACACAGGGCTCTACACTGAAGCTTTCTTT
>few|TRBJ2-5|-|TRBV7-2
CASSLRRVTGETQYF
TGTGCCAGCAGCTTAAGGAGAGTAACGGGGGAGACCCAGTACTTC
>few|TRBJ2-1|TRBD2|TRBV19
CASSSSGGYEQFF
TGTGCCAGTAGTTCGAGCGGGGGGTATGAGCAGTTCTTC
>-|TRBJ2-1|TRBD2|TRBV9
CASSVRGLANEQFF
TGTGCCAGCAGCGTAAGAGGACTAGCCAATGAGCAGTTCTTC
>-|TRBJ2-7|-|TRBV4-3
CASSQEERSLAYEQYF
TGCGCCAGCAGCCAAGAGGAGCGATCCCTCGCCTACGAGCAGTACTTC
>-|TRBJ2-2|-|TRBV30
CAWSVLGSGSGELFF
TGTGCCTGGAGTGTACTCGGGAGCGGATCCGGGGAGCTGTTTTTT
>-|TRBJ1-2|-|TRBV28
CASSLERGYTF
TGTGCCAGCAGTTTAGAGAGGGGCTACACCTTC
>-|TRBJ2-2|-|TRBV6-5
CASGRVWISGELFF
TGTGCCAGCGGGAGAGTTTGGATTTCCGGGGAGCTGTTTTTT
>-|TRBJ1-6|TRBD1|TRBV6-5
CASSYSAGGNSPLHF
TGTGCCAGCAGTTACTCGGCAGGGGGGAATTCACCCCTCCACTTT
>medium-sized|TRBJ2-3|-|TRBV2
CASRGFSFTDTQYF
TGTGCCAGCCGAGGCTTTTCCTTCACAGATACGCAGTATTTT
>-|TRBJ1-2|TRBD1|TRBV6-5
CASSYSTPDRGNGYTF
TGTGCCAGCAGTTACTCGACGCCCGACAGGGGAAATGGCTACACCTTC
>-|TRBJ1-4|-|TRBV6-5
CASSLMPATNEKLFF
TGTGCCAGCAGTTTAATGCCAGCAACTAATGAAAAACTGTTTTTT
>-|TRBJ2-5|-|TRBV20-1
CSAPGDWTQYF
TGCAGTGCCCCGGGGGACTGGACCCAGTACTTC
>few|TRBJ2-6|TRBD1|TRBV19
CASSARTGKAGANVLTF
TGTGCCAGTAGTGCCCGGACAGGGAAAGCTGGGGCCAACGTCCTGACTTTC
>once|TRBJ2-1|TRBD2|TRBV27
CASSFGLALHNEQFF
TGTGCCAGCAGTTTTGGACTAGCGCTTCACAATGAGCAGTTCTTC
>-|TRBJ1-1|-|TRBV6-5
CASSRKGPVTEAFF
TGTGCCAGCAGCCGGAAGGGGCCAGTGACTGAAGCTTTCTTT
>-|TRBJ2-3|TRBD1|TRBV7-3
CASSPWTGKDTQYF
TGTGCCAGCAGCCCGTGGACAGGGAAAGATACGCAGTATTTT
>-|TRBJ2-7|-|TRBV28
CASSIPPQGSYEQYF
TGTGCCAGCAGCATACCCCCTCAGGGTAGCTACGAGCAGTACTTC
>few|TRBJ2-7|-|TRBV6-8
CASSISYEQYF
TGTGCCAGCAGCATCTCCTACGAGCAGTACTTC
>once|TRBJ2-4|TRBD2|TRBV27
CASRGGVKNIQYF
TGTGCCAGCAGGGGAGGGGTCAAAAACATTCAGTACTTC
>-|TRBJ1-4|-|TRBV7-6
CASSLGQGRPGLGEKLFF
TGTGCCAGCAGCTTAGGACAAGGGAGGCCGGGGTTGGGTGAAAAACTGTTTTTT
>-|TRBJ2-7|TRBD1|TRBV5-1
CASSLGQQGSEQYF
TGCGCCAGCAGCTTGGGCCAACAGGGGAGCGAGCAGTACTTC